This TCR beta chain was sequenced for a study of T cells in Graves' hyperthyroidism and ophthalmopathy. Overall study context: Specimen type is peripheral blood, collected at initial diagnosis prior to any treatment. Study-wide findings and caveats: Ophthalmopathy and stable hyperthyroidism were separated by a 13 V-J model. Most expanded thyroid clonotypes above 0.001 also appeared in blood.

RNA transcripts yielded amplified TCR beta CDR3 regions. In the first-round RT-PCR of the TCR CDR3, the HTBI primer set was used. TCRdb re-called the multiplex PCR reads through MiXCR, storing one row per CDR3 protein. The table records 200,000 to 250,000 distinct CDR3 sequences, roughly 15% of them present only once. Diagnosing involved the use of clinical symptoms, serum thyroxine and TRAb, thyroid ultrasound and orbital computed tomography. Trimming took off 3 bases at V and 6 bases at J, with 17 bases between the two ends. The length of the CDR3 is 15 residues. Many counts were recorded for this clonotype. Antigen: not known.

Material for sequencing was blood. This TCR was sampled from a man aged 50 to 60 with Graves' hyperthyroidism. V usage is TRBV12-3 or TRBV12-4 and J usage is TRBJ1-2; D might be TRBD1 (6 bases). The DNA of the CDR3 is TGTGCCAGCAGTTTGTTGCAGGGGACTAGGGATGGCTACACCTTC. This codes for CASSLLQGTRDGYTF.